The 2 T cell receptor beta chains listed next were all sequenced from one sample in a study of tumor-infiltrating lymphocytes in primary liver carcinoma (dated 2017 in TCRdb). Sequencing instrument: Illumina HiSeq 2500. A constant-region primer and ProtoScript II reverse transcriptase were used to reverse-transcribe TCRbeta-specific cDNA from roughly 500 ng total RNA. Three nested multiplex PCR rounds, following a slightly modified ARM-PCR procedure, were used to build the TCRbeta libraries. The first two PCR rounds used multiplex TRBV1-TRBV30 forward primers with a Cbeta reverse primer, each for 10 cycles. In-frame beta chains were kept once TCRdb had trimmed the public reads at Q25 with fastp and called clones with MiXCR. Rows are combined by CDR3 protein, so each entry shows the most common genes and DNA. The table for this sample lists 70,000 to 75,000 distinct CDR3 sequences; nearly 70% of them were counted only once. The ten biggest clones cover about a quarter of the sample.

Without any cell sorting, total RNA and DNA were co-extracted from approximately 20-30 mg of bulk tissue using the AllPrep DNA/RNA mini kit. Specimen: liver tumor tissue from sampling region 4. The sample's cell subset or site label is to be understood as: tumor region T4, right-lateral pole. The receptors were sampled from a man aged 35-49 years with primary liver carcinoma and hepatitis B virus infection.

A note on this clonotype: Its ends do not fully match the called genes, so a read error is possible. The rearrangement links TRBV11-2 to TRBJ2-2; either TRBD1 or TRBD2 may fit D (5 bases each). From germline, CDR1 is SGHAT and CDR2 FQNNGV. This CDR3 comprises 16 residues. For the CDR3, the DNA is TGTGCCAGCAACTCTAGGGTGGTAACGAACACCAGGGAGTTGTTTTTT. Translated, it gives CASNSRVVTNTRELFF. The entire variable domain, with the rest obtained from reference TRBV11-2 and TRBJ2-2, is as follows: EAGVAQSPRYKIIEKRQSVAFWCNPISGHATLYWYQQILGQGPKLLIQFQNNGVVDDSQLPKDRFSAERLKGVDSTLKIQPAKLEDSAVYLCASNSRVVTNTRELFFGEGSRLTVL.

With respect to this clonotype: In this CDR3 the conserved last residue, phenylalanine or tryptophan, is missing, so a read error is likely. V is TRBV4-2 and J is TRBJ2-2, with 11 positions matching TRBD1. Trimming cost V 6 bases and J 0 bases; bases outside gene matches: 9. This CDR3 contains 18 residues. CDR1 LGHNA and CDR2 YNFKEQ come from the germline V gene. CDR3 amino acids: CASSQPGTGGSNTGELFL. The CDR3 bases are TGTGCCAGCAGTCAACCAGGGACAGGGGGTTCGAACACCGGGGAGCTGTTTCTT.